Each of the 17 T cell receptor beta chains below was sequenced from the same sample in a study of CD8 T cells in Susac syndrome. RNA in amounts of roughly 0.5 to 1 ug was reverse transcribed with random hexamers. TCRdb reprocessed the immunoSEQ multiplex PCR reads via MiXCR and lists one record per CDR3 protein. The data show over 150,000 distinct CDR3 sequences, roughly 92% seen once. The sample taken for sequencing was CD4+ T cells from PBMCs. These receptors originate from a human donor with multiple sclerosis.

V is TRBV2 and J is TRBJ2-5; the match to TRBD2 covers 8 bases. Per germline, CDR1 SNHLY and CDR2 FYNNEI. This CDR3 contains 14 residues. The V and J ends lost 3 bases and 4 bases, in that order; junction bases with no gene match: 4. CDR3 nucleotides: TGTGCCAGCAGTGATGGCGGGAGGAGAGAGACCCAGTACTTC. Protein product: CASSDGGRRETQYF.

In nucleotides, the CDR3 is TGTGCCAGCAGTAAACGTTGGAGCACTGAAGCTTTCTTT. Residues: CASSKRWSTEAFF. The gene calls are TRBV2 and TRBJ1-1; no reliable D call. CDR3 length: 13 amino acids. V lost 5 bases, J lost 4 bases, and 11 bases lay in between. The germline V gene encodes CDR1 SNHLY and CDR2 FYNNEI.

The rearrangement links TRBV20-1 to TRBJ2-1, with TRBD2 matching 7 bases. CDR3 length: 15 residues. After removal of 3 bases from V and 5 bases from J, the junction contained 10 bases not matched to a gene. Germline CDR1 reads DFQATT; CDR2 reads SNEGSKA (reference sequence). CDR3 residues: CSASPNPAGNNEQFF. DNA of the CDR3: TGCAGTGCTAGCCCAAATCCAGCGGGGAACAATGAGCAGTTCTTC.

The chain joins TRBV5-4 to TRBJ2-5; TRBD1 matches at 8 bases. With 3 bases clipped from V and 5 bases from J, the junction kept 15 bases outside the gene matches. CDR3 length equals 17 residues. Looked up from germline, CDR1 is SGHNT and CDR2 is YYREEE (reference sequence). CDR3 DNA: TGTGCCAGCAGCTCGCTCGGACAGGGCGCAAAGGTGGAGACCCAGTACTTC. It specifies CASSSLGQGAKVETQYF.

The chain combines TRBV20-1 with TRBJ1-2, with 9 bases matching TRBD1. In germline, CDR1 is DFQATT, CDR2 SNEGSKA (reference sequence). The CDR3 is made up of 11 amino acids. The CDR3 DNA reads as TGCAGCGTGGACAGGGGAGATGGCTACACCTTC. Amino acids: CSVDRGDGYTF.

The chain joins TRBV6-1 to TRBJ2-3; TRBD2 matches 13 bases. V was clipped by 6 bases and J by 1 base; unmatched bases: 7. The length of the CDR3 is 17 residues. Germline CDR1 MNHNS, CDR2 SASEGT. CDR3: CASRPATSGGGTDTQYF. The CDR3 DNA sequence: TGTGCCAGCAGGCCAGCCACTAGCGGGGGGGGCACAGATACGCAGTATTTT.

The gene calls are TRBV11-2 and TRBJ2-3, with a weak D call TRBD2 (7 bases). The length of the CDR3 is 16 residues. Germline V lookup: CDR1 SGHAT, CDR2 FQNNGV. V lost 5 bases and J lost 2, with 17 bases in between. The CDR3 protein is CASSPREGGPTDTQYF. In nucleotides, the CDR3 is TGTGCCAGCAGCCCTAGGGAGGGGGGGCCCACAGATACGCAGTATTTT.

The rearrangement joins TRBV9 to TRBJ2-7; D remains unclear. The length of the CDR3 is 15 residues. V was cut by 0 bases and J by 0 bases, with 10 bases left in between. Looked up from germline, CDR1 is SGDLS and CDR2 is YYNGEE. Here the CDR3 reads CASSVDSRSSYEQYF. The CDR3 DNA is TGTGCCAGCAGCGTAGATTCGCGGTCCTCCTACGAGCAGTACTTC.

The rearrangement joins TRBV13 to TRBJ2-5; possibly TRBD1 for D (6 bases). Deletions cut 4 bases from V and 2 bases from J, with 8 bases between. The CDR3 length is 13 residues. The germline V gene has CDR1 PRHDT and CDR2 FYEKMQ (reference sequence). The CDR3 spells CASSSGEQETQYF. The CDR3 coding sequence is TGTGCCAGCAGCTCAGGGGAACAAGAGACCCAGTACTTC. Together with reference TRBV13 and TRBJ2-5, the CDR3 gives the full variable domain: AAGVIQSPRHLIKEKRETATLKCYPIPRHDTVYWYQQGPGQDPQFLISFYEKMQSDKGSIPDRFSAQQFSDYHSELNMSSLELGDSALYFCASSSGEQETQYFGPGTRLLVL.

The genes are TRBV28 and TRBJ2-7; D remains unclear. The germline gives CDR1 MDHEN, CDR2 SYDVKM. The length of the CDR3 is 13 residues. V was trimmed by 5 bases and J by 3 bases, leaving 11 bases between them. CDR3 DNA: TGTGCCAGCAGTAAGACATGGGGCTACGAGCAGTACTTC. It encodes CASSKTWGYEQYF.

CDR3 bases: TGTGCCAGCAGCTTTGCAGGGTTCGAGCAGTACTTC. Encoded protein: CASSFAGFEQYF. The chain has TRBV7-9 and TRBJ2-7; the D gene is possibly TRBD1 (5 bases). This CDR3 spans 12 amino acids. Germline loops: CDR1 SEHNR, CDR2 FQNEAQ (reference sequence). Trimming removed 3 bases from V and 6 bases from J, with 9 bases in between.

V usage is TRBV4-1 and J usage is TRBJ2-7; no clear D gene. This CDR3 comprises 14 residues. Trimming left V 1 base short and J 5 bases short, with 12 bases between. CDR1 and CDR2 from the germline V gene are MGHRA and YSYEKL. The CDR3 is CASSQVFQAHEQYF. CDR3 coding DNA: TGCGCCAGCAGCCAAGTTTTCCAGGCCCACGAGCAGTACTTC.

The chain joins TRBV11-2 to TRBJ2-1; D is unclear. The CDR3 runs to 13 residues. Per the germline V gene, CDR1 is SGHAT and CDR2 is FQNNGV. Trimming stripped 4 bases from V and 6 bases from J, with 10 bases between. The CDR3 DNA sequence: TGTGCCAGCAGCTCCCAGACTCCCAATGAGCAGTTCTTC. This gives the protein CASSSQTPNEQFF.

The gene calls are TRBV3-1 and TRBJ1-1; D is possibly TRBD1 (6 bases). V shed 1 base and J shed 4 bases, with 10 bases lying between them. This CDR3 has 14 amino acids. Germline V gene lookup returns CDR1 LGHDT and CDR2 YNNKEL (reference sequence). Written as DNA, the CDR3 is TGTGCCAGCAGCCAAGTTGTCAGGGGCACTGAAGCTTTCTTT. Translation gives CASSQVVRGTEAFF. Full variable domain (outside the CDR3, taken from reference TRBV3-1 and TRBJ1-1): DTAVSQTPKYLVTQMGNDKSIKCEQNLGHDTMYWYKQDSKKFLKIMFSYNNKELIINETVPNRFSPKSPDKAHLNLHINSLELGDSAVYFCASSQVVRGTEAFFGQGTRLTVV.

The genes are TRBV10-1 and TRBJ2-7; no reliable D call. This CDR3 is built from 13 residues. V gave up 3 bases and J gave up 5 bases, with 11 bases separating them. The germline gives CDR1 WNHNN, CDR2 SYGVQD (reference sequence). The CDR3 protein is CASSDGDWDEQYF. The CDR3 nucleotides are TGCGCCAGCAGTGATGGGGATTGGGACGAGCAGTACTTC.

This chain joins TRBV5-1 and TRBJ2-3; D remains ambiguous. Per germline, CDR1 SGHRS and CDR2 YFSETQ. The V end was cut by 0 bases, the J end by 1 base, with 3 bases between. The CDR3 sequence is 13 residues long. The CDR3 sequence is CASSLDRTDTQYF. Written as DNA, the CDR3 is TGCGCCAGCAGCTTGGACCGCACAGATACGCAGTATTTT.

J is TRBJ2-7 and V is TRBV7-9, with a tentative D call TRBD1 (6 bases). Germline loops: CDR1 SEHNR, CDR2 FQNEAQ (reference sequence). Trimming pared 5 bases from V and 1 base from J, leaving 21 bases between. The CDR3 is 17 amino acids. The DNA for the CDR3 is TGTGCCAGCAGCCAAGATGGGGGCCGAGACAGTTCCTACGAGCAGTACTTC. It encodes CASSQDGGRDSSYEQYF.